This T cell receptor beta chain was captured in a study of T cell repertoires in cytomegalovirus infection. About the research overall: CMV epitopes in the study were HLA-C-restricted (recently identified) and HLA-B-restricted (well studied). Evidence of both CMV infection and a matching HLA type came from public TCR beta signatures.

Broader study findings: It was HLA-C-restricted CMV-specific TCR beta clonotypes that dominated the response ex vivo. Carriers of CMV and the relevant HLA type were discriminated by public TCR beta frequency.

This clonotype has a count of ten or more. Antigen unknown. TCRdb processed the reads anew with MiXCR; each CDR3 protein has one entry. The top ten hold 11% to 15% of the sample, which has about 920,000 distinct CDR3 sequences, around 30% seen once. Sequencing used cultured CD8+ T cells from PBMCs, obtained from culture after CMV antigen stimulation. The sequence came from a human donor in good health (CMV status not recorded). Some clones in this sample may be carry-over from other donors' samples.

The chain's CDR3 is CASSLAGVGHTEAFF. The CDR3 coding sequence is TGTGCCAGCAGCTTAGCTGGTGTGGGGCACACTGAAGCTTTCTTT. The chain combines TRBV11-1 with TRBJ1-1; D possibly corresponds to TRBD1 (5 bases). Germline V gene sequence: CDR1 SGHAT, CDR2 FQDESV (reference sequence). Trimming cost V 0 bases and J 3 bases, with 11 bases left between them. The CDR3 runs to 15 residues. Using reference TRBV11-1 and TRBJ1-1 for the parts outside the CDR3, the full variable domain is EAEVAQSPRYKITEKSQAVAFWCDPISGHATLYWYRQILGQGPELLVQFQDESVVDDSQLPKDRFSAERLKGVDSTLKIQPAELGDSAMYLCASSLAGVGHTEAFFGQGTRLTVV.